A selection of T cell receptor beta chains follows, all from one sample in a study of shared clonotypes between healthy human individuals. Here immunoSEQ multiplex PCR was the method, and the copy in TCRdb shows in-frame clones only, minus some. The table records roughly 1,000,000 clones, about 80% of them present only once. Sequenced: memory CD4+ T cells from PBMCs. These receptors were obtained from a man younger than 35 in good health. Some clones in this sample may be carry-over from other donors' samples. CDR3s include the opening cysteine and the closing phenylalanine or tryptophan. Where a row states a size, it is once, few, many or the class of an expanded clone; other rows omit it.

>-|14|TRBV11-2
CASSLQGSGTEAFF
>-|15|TRBV28
CASSLPPGQGNGYTF
>-|14|TRBV27
CASSLVQGAGELFF
>-|14|TRBV29-1
CGLLGAVPSDTQYF
>-|16|TRBV19
CASSISQAGPNYGYTF
>once|18|TRBV28
CASSFRTGRLAGTNEQYF
>-|13|TRBV2
CASSDSSNQPQHF
>-|14|TRBV7-8
CASSLGGTDEKLFF
>-|15|TRBV30
CAWSVGLAGGYEQYF
>-|16|TRBV28
CASSHRGLLFDGELFF